The 11 T cell receptor beta chains below were found in one sample sequenced in a study of T cells after yellow fever vaccination. TCRdb used MiXCR to reprocess the 5' RACE reads, holding one entry per CDR3 protein. The sample has around 400,000 distinct CDR3 sequences, approximately 10% seen once. The sequencing used PBMCs, collected on the day of the first yellow fever vaccination. These receptors were collected from a man between 18 and 35 years old who received the YFV17D yellow fever vaccine.

The chain links TRBV6-1 to TRBJ2-2; 7 positions match TRBD2. This CDR3 spans 16 amino acids. The V gene's germline CDR1 is MNHNS and CDR2 SASEGT. With 7 bases clipped from V and 1 base from J, the junction kept 9 bases outside the gene matches. Written as DNA, the CDR3 is TGTGCCAGCACTCACCTGGCGGGGGAGAACACCGGGGAGCTGTTTTTT. Its translation is CASTHLAGENTGELFF.

V and J are TRBV5-8 and TRBJ2-3; TRBD2 might be the D (6 bases). The CDR3 is 13 amino acids. Germline assignment: CDR1 SGHTS and CDR2 YDEGEE. V dropped 4 bases and J dropped 6 bases, with 12 bases sitting between them. CDR3 nucleotide sequence: TGTGCCAGCAGCCCCGGGGGTTACGATACGCAGTATTTT. This gives the protein CASSPGGYDTQYF.

V and J are TRBV5-4 and TRBJ2-3; 7 bases are a match to TRBD2. This CDR3 comprises 16 residues. The V gene's germline CDR1 is SGHNT and CDR2 YYREEE (reference sequence). J was trimmed by 1 base and V by 0 bases; bases with no gene match: 5. The DNA of the CDR3 is TGTGCCAGCAGCTTGGGATTGGGGAGGGGCACAGATACGCAGTATTTT. Translating gives CASSLGLGRGTDTQYF.

The V and J genes are TRBV5-4 and TRBJ1-1, with D tentatively TRBD1 (5 bases). V dropped 4 bases and J dropped 3 bases, with 16 bases sitting between them. CDR3 length: 15 residues. Germline V gives CDR1 SGHNT, CDR2 YYREEE (reference sequence). The CDR3 here is CASSPPGQVYTEAFF. The CDR3 nucleotides are TGTGCCAGCAGCCCCCCCGGACAAGTTTACACTGAAGCTTTCTTT. Filled out from reference TRBV5-4 and TRBJ1-1, the complete variable domain reads ETGVTQSPTHLIKTRGQQVTLRCSSQSGHNTVSWYQQALGQGPQFIFQYYREEENGRGNFPPRFSGLQFPNYSSELNVNALELDDSALYLCASSPPGQVYTEAFFGQGTRLTVV.

A few counts support this clonotype. The chain is built from TRBV15 and TRBJ2-3; D call uncertain. The CDR3 runs to 14 residues. Trimming took 1 base from V and 2 from J, leaving 7 bases between them. CDR1 is LNHNV, CDR2 YYDKDF, per germline (reference sequence). CDR3 nucleotides: TGTGCCACCAGCAGAGTAGGCTTCACAGATACGCAGTATTTT. This gives the protein CATSRVGFTDTQYF.

This clonotype has just a few counts. The chain is built from TRBV12-3 or TRBV12-4 and TRBJ2-5; D is perhaps TRBD1 or TRBD2 (5 bases each). The CDR3 is 14 residues long. Trimming took off 3 bases at V and 4 bases at J, with 12 bases between the two ends. The CDR3 region is CASSLSGGAETQYF. DNA for the CDR3: TGTGCCAGCAGTTTGAGTGGGGGAGCAGAGACCCAGTACTTC.

The chain has TRBV5-1 and TRBJ1-1; 9 nucleotides line up with TRBD1. The J segment lost 5 bases and the V segment lost 2 bases, leaving 7 bases of the junction unmatched. Germline V gene sequence: CDR1 SGHRS, CDR2 YFSETQ. CDR3 length equals 15 residues. The CDR3 protein is CASSFSNRGQTEAFF. The CDR3 DNA reads as TGCGCCAGCAGCTTCTCCAACAGGGGGCAAACTGAAGCTTTCTTT.

The table lists this clonotype with a few counts. The gene calls are TRBV5-1 and TRBJ1-4, with 9 bases that match TRBD1. The CDR3 loop spans 15 amino acids. V trimming: 0 bases; J trimming: 7 bases; junction bases outside the gene matches: 4. CDR1 and CDR2 (germline): SGHRS, YFSETQ. DNA for the CDR3: TGCGCCAGCAGCTTGGAACAGGGGGCGCGTGAAAAACTGTTTTTT. It translates to CASSLEQGAREKLFF.

The chain employs TRBV28 and TRBJ2-1, with 9 bases aligning to TRBD2. The CDR3 sequence is 19 residues long. In germline, CDR1 is MDHEN, CDR2 SYDVKM. V lost 1 base and J lost 7; bases outside the gene matches: 17. The CDR3, as DNA: TGTGCCAGCAGTTTATCCAGGAAATTGTGGACTAGCGTTAGGAATGAGCAGTTCTTC. Its translation is CASSLSRKLWTSVRNEQFF.

This clonotype was counted a few times. This chain uses TRBV24-1 with TRBJ1-5; D is perhaps TRBD1 (5 bases). The CDR3 extends over 13 amino acids. Germline V gene sequence: CDR1 KGHDR, CDR2 SFDVKD. V dropped 6 bases and J dropped 4 bases, with 9 bases sitting between them. The CDR3 loop is CATSLEGNQPQHF. CDR3 nucleotide sequence: TGTGCCACCAGTTTGGAGGGGAATCAGCCCCAGCATTTT.

The chain has TRBV30 and TRBJ2-7; a weak D match, TRBD2 (5 bases). Germline V gives CDR1 GTSNPN, CDR2 SVGIG (reference sequence). CDR3 length: 12 residues. V was cut by 1 base and J by 5 bases, with 9 bases left in between. CDR3 bases: TGTGCCTGGAGTGGCTCCGGGAACGAGCAGTACTTC. Its translation: CAWSGSGNEQYF.